These T cell receptor beta chains were read from a single sample in a study of OX40 agonist ivuxolimab in advanced cancers. TCRdb's table, derived via immunoSEQ multiplex PCR, lists solely in-frame clones and lacks some. This table has 70,000 to 75,000 clones, around 80% appearing once. The sample consisted of CD4+ or CD8+ T cells sorted from blood, taken in a trial of the OX40 agonist ivuxolimab. The origin of the receptors is an adult with an advanced solid tumor such as melanoma, head and neck, liver or kidney cancer. The CDR3 runs from the conserved cysteine through the conserved F or W. The D gene is left open where the match is weak. Clone size, where shown, is once, few, many, or a class for clones that have expanded.

TRBJ1-2,TRBV28,NA,NA,CASSSPQGYGYTF,TGTGCCAGCAGTTCGCCACAGGGCTATGGCTACACCTTC
TRBJ1-5,TRBV28,NA,NA,CASRLTGGNQPQHF,TGTGCCAGCAGGCTGACAGGTGGGAATCAGCCCCAGCATTTT
TRBJ2-3,TRBV5-1,NA,NA,CASSLIPGWTNTQYF,TGCGCCAGCAGCTTGATCCCAGGTTGGACAAATACGCAGTATTTT
TRBJ1-2,TRBV6-1,NA,NA,CASSATVYGYTF,TGTGCCAGCAGTGCAACAGTCTATGGCTACACCTTC
TRBJ1-6,TRBV5-6,NA,NA,CASSLGRFNSPLHF,TGTGCCAGCAGCTTGGGACGGTTTAATTCACCCCTCCACTTT
TRBJ1-4,TRBV2,NA,NA,CASKAPDEKLFF,TGTGCCAGCAAAGCACCCGATGAAAAACTGTTTTTT
TRBJ1-2,TRBV4-3,NA,TRBD1,CASSQWDRGYGYTF,TGCGCCAGCAGCCAATGGGACAGGGGCTATGGCTACACCTTC
TRBJ1-1,TRBV5-6,NA,NA,CASSSNTEAFF,TGTGCCAGCAGCTCGAACACTGAAGCTTTCTTT
TRBJ1-1,TRBV7-9,NA,NA,CASSLMGVNTEAFF,TGTGCCAGCAGTTTAATGGGGGTGAACACTGAAGCTTTCTTT
TRBJ2-2,TRBV5-4,NA,TRBD2,CASSRSGRATGELFF,TGTGCCAGCAGCAGAAGCGGGAGGGCCACCGGGGAGCTGTTTTTT
TRBJ2-3,TRBV5-1,NA,NA,CASSLTGGYTDTQYF,TGCGCCAGCAGCTTGACGGGGGGCTACACAGATACGCAGTATTTT
TRBJ1-2,TRBV5-1,few,NA,CASSSGVPYGYTF,TGCGCCAGCAGCTCAGGGGTCCCCTATGGCTACACCTTC
TRBJ2-5,TRBV2,NA,NA,CASSEFQGSSGETQYF,TGTGCCAGCAGTGAATTCCAGGGGAGTTCGGGAGAGACCCAGTACTTC
TRBJ2-5,TRBV7-6,NA,TRBD2,CASSLGLAGGLETQYF,TGTGCCAGCAGCTTAGGACTAGCGGGGGGTTTAGAGACCCAGTACTTC
TRBJ2-2,TRBV28,once,NA,CASRTEGNTGELFF,TGTGCCAGCAGGACGGAGGGCAACACCGGGGAGCTGTTTTTT
TRBJ2-7,TRBV5-6,NA,NA,CASSQHTYEQYF,TGTGCCAGCAGCCAGCATACCTACGAGCAGTACTTC
TRBJ1-5,TRBV4-2,NA,NA,CASSQGGGLGQPQHF,TGTGCCAGCAGCCAAGGAGGGGGGCTAGGTCAGCCCCAGCATTTT
TRBJ1-1,TRBV28,NA,NA,CASSLRGGLLNTEAFF,TGTGCCAGCAGTTTGCGCGGGGGATTATTGAACACTGAAGCTTTCTTT
TRBJ2-3,TRBV28,NA,NA,CASTDSSTDTQYF,TGTGCCAGCACTGATTCTAGCACAGATACGCAGTATTTT
TRBJ2-2,TRBV9,NA,NA,CASSPNRDLNTGELFF,TGTGCCAGCAGCCCTAACCGGGACTTGAACACCGGGGAGCTGTTTTTT
TRBJ2-2,TRBV5-1,once,NA,CASSLTGSHTGELFF,TGCGCCAGCAGCTTGACAGGGAGTCACACCGGGGAGCTGTTTTTT
TRBJ1-1,TRBV20-1,NA,TRBD1,CSALRTGPAFF,TGCAGTGCCTTACGGACAGGGCCAGCTTTCTTT
TRBJ2-5,TRBV30,once,NA,CAWSTAGFQETQYF,TGTGCCTGGAGTACTGCAGGCTTCCAAGAGACCCAGTACTTC
TRBJ1-1,TRBV7-9,NA,TRBD1,CASSLVGQGADTEAFF,TGTGCCAGCAGCTTAGTGGGACAGGGGGCGGACACTGAAGCTTTCTTT
TRBJ1-4,TRBV19,NA,NA,CASSIGEKLFF,TGTGCCAGTAGTATTGGGGAAAAACTGTTTTTT
TRBJ2-7,TRBV11-2,once,NA,CASSLVGLPLYEQYF,TGTGCCAGCAGCTTAGTTGGACTACCCCTCTACGAGCAGTACTTC
TRBJ2-3,TRBV6-1,NA,TRBD2,CASSEASAGGPGRAPTQYF,TGTGCCAGCAGTGAAGCCTCGGCGGGAGGGCCGGGGCGAGCGCCGACGCAGTATTTT
TRBJ2-3,TRBV18,NA,TRBD2,CASSPRTSGGLSTDTQYF,TGTGCCAGCTCACCTCGCACTAGCGGGGGCCTCAGCACAGATACGCAGTATTTT
TRBJ2-2,TRBV20-1,NA,NA,CSAVFTGELFF,TGCAGTGCTGTGTTCACCGGGGAGCTGTTTTTT
TRBJ2-1,TRBV28,NA,NA,CASSLARQKYYNEQFF,TGTGCCAGCAGTTTAGCTAGGCAGAAATATTACAATGAGCAGTTCTTC
TRBJ2-7,TRBV2,once,TRBD2,CATLPTSGNNEQYF,TGTGCCACACTACCGACTAGCGGGAACAACGAGCAGTACTTC
TRBJ2-7,TRBV27,NA,TRBD1,CASSLEGQGASSYEQYF,TGTGCCAGCAGTTTAGAGGGACAGGGGGCATCCTCCTACGAGCAGTACTTC
TRBJ2-3,TRBV15,NA,NA,CATTGGTTSTDTQYF,TGTGCCACCACGGGCGGGACCACCAGCACAGATACGCAGTATTTT
TRBJ2-5,TRBV7-8,NA,TRBD1,CATRRQGGKGETQYF,TGTGCCACACGACGACAGGGGGGCAAGGGAGAGACCCAGTACTTC
TRBJ2-2,TRBV6-6,NA,TRBD2,CASRSGTTRAGELFF,TGTGCCAGCAGATCCGGGACTACCAGGGCCGGGGAGCTGTTTTTT
TRBJ1-4,TRBV11-2,few,NA,CASSLGSTNEKLFF,TGTGCCAGCAGCTTAGGGTCAACTAATGAAAAACTGTTTTTT
TRBJ2-2,TRBV4-2,NA,NA,CASSQGGANTGELFF,TGTGCCAGCAGCCAAGGGGGGGCGAACACCGGGGAGCTGTTTTTT
TRBJ1-6,TRBV28,few,NA,CGEASHNSPLHF,TGTGGAGAGGCGTCGCATAATTCACCCCTCCACTTT
TRBJ2-7,TRBV7-2,NA,TRBD1,CASSLGTGQNYEQYF,TGTGCCAGCAGCTTAGGGACAGGGCAAAACTACGAGCAGTACTTC
TRBJ2-2,TRBV19,NA,TRBD1,CASSTQGVATGELFF,TGTGCCAGTAGTACTCAGGGGGTGGCAACGGGGGAGCTGTTTTTT
TRBJ2-3,TRBV5-5,NA,TRBD2,CASSPRFSGVTDTQYF,TGTGCCAGCAGCCCCCGATTTAGCGGGGTCACAGATACGCAGTATTTT
TRBJ2-2,TRBV18,NA,TRBD1,CASSPPEKGATATGELFF,TGTGCCAGCTCACCACCGGAAAAGGGGGCGACGGCGACCGGGGAGCTGTTTTTT
TRBJ2-5,TRBV11-2,few,NA,CASSFYREQETQYF,TGTGCCAGCAGCTTCTACAGAGAACAAGAGACCCAGTACTTC
TRBJ1-2,TRBV7-2,NA,NA,CASSLDYNGYTF,TGTGCCAGCAGCTTAGATTACAATGGCTACACCTTC
TRBJ2-5,TRBV6-1,NA,TRBD2,CASSEARGLAGQETQYF,TGTGCCAGCAGTGAAGCGCGTGGACTAGCGGGACAAGAGACCCAGTACTTC
TRBJ2-1,TRBV12-1,NA,NA,CASSFTHHPGLAGSSYNEQFF,TGTGCCAGCAGCTTTACTCACCACCCGGGACTAGCGGGAAGCTCCTACAATGAGCAGTTCTTC
TRBJ1-4,TRBV5-1,NA,TRBD1,CASSFRQGGNEKLFF,TGCGCCAGCAGCTTTCGACAGGGGGGAAATGAAAAACTGTTTTTT
TRBJ1-3,TRBV5-1,NA,TRBD1,CASSDGTAGNTIYF,TGCGCCAGCAGCGATGGGACAGCTGGAAACACCATATATTTT
TRBJ1-1,TRBV15,NA,NA,CATSRDRGYTEAFF,TGTGCCACCAGCAGAGATCGGGGATACACTGAAGCTTTCTTT
TRBJ1-5,TRBV6-5,few,NA,CASSSPGGYSNQPQHF,TGTGCCAGCAGTTCGCCCGGGGGCTATAGCAATCAGCCCCAGCATTTT
TRBJ1-1,TRBV5-5,NA,NA,CASSLAPNAEAFF,TGTGCCAGCAGCTTGGCCCCGAACGCTGAAGCTTTCTTT
TRBJ2-3,TRBV7-8,once,TRBD2,CASSLLASGSTDTQYF,TGTGCCAGCAGCTTATTGGCTAGCGGGAGTACAGATACGCAGTATTTT
TRBJ2-1,TRBV6-5,NA,NA,CASGRTVPNEQFF,TGTGCCAGCGGGAGGACCGTCCCCAATGAGCAGTTCTTC